This TCR beta chain was profiled in a study of shared clonotypes between healthy human individuals. Study background: Donor composition was two women and a few men, aged 18 to 49.

V dropped 1 base and J dropped 9 bases, with 7 bases sitting between them. The CDR3 spans 12 residues. The V gene's germline CDR1 is SGHTA and CDR2 FQGNSA. Generated by immunoSEQ multiplex PCR, the TCRdb table keeps only in-frame clones and is missing some. The sample shows some 530,000 clones, roughly 80% of them seen only once. The sample comprised PBMCs. The source is a woman in her 40s in good health. Some clones in this sample may be carry-over from other donors' samples. The chain couples TRBV7-2 to TRBJ2-1; D is unresolved. This CDR3 is CASSLVKPEQFF. The CDR3 nucleotides are TGTGCCAGCAGCTTAGTAAAGCCTGAGCAGTTCTTC.